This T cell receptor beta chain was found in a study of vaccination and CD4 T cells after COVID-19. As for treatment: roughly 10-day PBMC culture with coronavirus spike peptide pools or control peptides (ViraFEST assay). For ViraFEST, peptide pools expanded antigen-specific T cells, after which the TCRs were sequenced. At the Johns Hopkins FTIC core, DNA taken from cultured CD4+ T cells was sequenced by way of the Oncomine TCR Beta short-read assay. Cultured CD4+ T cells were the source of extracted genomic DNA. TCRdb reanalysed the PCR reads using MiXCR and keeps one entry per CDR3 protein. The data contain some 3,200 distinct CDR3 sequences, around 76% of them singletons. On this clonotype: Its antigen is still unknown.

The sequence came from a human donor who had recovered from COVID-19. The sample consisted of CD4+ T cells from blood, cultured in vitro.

The CDR3 loop is CASGPYNSPLHF. The CDR3, as DNA: TGTGCCAGCGGCCCCTATAATTCACCCCTCCACTTT. The chain joins TRBV19 to TRBJ1-6; no clear D. V shed 9 bases and J shed 2 bases, with 5 bases lying between them. Germline V gives CDR1 LNHDA, CDR2 SQIVND (reference sequence). The CDR3 has 12 residues.